This T cell receptor (beta chain) was sequenced in a study of OX40 agonist ivuxolimab in advanced cancers. Per germline, CDR1 SGHDT and CDR2 YYEEEE. Trimming removed 9 bases at V and 3 bases at J, with 16 bases between. The CDR3 length is 13 residues. Clones were read by immunoSEQ multiplex PCR, and TCRdb kept only the in-frame ones, dropping some. Among about 13,000 clones listed, roughly 80% were seen once. The sequence was obtained from an adult with an advanced solid tumor such as melanoma, head and neck, liver or kidney cancer. This rearrangement joins TRBV5-6 to TRBJ2-7, with D uncertain. The sequences come from CD4+ or CD8+ T cells sorted from blood, collected in a trial of the OX40 agonist ivuxolimab. CDR3 DNA sequence: TGTGCCACCTCCCCGTGGGGTAACTACGAGCAGTACTTC. Its translation is CATSPWGNYEQYF.